The present T cell receptor (beta chain) was sequenced within a study of shared clonotypes between healthy human individuals. Background on the study: Per donor, CD8 memory used one plate, CD8 naive used two, CD4 memory used three and CD4 naive used three.

V was pared by 0 bases and J by 3 bases, with 7 bases between. The germline V gene has CDR1 SGDLS and CDR2 YYNGEE. This CDR3 region has 14 residues. For this clone: Other DNA sequences in the same sample also yield this CDR3.

Profiled with immunoSEQ multiplex PCR; TCRdb holds only in-frame clones, not every one. Of just over 2,000,000 clones in the sample, 85% to 95% were seen once. The sequenced sample was naive CD4+ T cells sorted from blood. Subset indicated: CD45RA+ positively selected. The clonotype comes from a man younger than 30 in good health. The rearrangement joins TRBV9 to TRBJ2-1; D is possibly TRBD2 (6 bases). CDR3 loop: CASSVGGVYNEQFF. CDR3 bases: TGTGCCAGCAGCGTAGGGGGGGTCTACAATGAGCAGTTCTTC.